This T cell receptor (beta chain) was retrieved from a study of blood T cell repertoires in COVID-19. Across the study: The United States, Italy and Spain supplied acute and convalescent COVID-19 samples. PBMCs, B-cell-depleted T cells, or T cells provided the cDNA or gDNA that made up the material.

This CDR3 is 15 amino acids long. Germline V CDR1 and CDR2: SEHNR, FQNEAQ (reference sequence). V was shortened by 4 bases and J by 1 base, with 11 bases between the two germline ends. Original handling: Amplification of reference gene primers provided the estimated nucleated cell counts. Sequencing was performed with immunoSEQ multiplex PCR; in TCRdb, only in-frame clones are kept and a portion is missing. V and J calls and clone size follow that table, whereas D and trimming were derived from the DNA. The sample shows around 130,000 clones, about 82% of them seen only once. The chain combines TRBV7-9 with TRBJ2-1; D perhaps matches TRBD2 (7 bases). Sequencing input: peripheral blood. The clonotype originates from a man aged 50 to 59 with acute or convalescent COVID-19. CDR3 amino acids: CASSYRGGSYNEQFF. CDR3 DNA: TGTGCCAGCAGCTATAGGGGGGGATCCTACAATGAGCAGTTCTTC.